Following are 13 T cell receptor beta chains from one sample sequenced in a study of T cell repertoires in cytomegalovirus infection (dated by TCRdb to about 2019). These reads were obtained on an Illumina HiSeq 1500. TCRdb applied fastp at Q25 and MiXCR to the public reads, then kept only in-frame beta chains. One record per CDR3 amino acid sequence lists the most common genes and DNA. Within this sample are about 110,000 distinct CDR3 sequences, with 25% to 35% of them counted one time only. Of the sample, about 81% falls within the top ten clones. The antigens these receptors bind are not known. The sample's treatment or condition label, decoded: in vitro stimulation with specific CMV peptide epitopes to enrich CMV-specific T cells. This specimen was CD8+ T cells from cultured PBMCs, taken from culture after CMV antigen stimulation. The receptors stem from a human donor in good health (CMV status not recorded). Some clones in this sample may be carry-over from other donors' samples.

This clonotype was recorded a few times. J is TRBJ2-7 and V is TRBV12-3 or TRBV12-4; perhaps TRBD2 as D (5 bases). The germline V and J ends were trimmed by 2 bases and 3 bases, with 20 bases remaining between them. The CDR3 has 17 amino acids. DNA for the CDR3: TGTGCCAGCAGTTTATCAACCGGGATCACTAAGTTCTACGAGCAGTACTTC. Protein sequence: CASSLSTGITKFYEQYF.

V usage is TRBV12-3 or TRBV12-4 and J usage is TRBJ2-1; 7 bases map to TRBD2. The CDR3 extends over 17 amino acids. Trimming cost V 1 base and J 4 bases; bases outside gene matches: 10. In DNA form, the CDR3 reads TGTGCCAGCAGTTTAGGCCCCCCTAGCGGACCGTACAATGAGCAGTTCTTC. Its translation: CASSLGPPSGPYNEQFF.

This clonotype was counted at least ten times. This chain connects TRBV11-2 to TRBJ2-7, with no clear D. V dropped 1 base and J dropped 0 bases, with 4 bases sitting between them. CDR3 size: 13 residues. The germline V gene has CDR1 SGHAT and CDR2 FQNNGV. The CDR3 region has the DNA TGTGCCAGCAGCTTAGGGACCTCCTACGAGCAGTACTTC. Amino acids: CASSLGTSYEQYF. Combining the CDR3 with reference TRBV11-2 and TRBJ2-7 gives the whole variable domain EAGVAQSPRYKIIEKRQSVAFWCNPISGHATLYWYQQILGQGPKLLIQFQNNGVVDDSQLPKDRFSAERLKGVDSTLKIQPAKLEDSAVYLCASSLGTSYEQYFGPGTRLTVT.

CDR3 sequence: CASSLAGTEQYF. CDR3 DNA: TGTGCCAGCAGCTTAGCGGGGACCGAGCAGTACTTC. The chain uses TRBV5-4 and TRBJ2-7; 7 bases are shared with TRBD2. The CDR3 spans 12 residues. Germline V CDR1 and CDR2: SGHNT, YYREEE (reference sequence). V lost 2 bases and J lost 6; bases outside the gene matches: 2. The whole variable domain, filled in from reference TRBV5-4 and TRBJ2-7, reads ETGVTQSPTHLIKTRGQQVTLRCSSQSGHNTVSWYQQALGQGPQFIFQYYREEENGRGNFPPRFSGLQFPNYSSELNVNALELDDSALYLCASSLAGTEQYFGPGTRLTVT.

The CDR3 region has the DNA TGTGCCAGCAGCCCTGGACTGTTCAATCAGCCCCAGCATTTT. Translation gives CASSPGLFNQPQHF. V gene TRBV11-2 combines with J gene TRBJ1-5, with D unclear. CDR1 is SGHAT, CDR2 FQNNGV, per germline. The CDR3 length is 14 residues. V gave up 5 bases and J gave up 3 bases, with 11 bases separating them.

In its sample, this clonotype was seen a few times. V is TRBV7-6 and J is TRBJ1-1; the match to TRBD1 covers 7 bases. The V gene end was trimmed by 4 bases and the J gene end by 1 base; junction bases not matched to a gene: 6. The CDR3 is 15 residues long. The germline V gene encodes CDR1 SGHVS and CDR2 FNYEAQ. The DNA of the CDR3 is TGTGCCAGCAGCTCCAGACAGGGTCAGAACACTGAAGCTTTCTTT. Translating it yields CASSSRQGQNTEAFF.

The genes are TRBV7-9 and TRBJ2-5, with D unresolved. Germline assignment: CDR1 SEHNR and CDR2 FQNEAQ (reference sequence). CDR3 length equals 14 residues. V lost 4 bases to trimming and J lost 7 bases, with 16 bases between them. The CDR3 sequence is CASSWVMTAVTQYF. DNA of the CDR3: TGTGCCAGCAGCTGGGTAATGACTGCGGTGACCCAGTACTTC.

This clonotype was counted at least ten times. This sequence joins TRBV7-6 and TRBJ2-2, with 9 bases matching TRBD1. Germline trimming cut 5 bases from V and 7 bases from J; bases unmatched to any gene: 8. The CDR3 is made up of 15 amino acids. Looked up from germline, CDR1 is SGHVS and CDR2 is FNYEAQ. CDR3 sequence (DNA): TGTGCCAGCAGCGACTCGGGACAGGGTTTCGGGGAGCTGTTTTTT. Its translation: CASSDSGQGFGELFF. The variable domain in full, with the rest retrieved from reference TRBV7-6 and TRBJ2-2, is GAGVSQSPRYKVTKRGQDVALRCDPISGHVSLYWYRQALGQGPEFLTYFNYEAQQDKSGLPNDRFSAERPEGSISTLTIQRTEQRDSAMYRCASSDSGQGFGELFFGEGSRLTVL.

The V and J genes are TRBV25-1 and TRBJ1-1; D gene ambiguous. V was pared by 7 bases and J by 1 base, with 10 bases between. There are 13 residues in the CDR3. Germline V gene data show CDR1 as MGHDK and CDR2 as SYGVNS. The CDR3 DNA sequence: TGTGCCAGCACGGAATATGAGAACACTGAAGCTTTCTTT. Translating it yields CASTEYENTEAFF.

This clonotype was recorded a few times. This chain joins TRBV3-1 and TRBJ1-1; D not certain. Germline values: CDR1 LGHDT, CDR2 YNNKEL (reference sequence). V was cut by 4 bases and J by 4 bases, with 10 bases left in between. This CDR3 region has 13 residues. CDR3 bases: TGTGCCAGCAGCCTTACAGTGGGCACTGAAGCTTTCTTT. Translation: CASSLTVGTEAFF.

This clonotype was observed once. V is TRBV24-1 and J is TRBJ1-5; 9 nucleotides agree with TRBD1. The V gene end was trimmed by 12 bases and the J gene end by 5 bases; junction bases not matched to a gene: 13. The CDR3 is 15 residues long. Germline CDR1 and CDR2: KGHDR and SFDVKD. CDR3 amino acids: CAALPGTGFYQPQHF. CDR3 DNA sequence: TGTGCCGCACTACCCGGGACAGGGTTTTATCAGCCCCAGCATTTT.

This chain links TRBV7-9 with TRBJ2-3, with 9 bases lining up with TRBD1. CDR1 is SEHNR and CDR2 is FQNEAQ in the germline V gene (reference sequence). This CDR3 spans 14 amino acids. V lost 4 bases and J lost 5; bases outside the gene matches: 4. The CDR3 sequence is CASSWDRVGDTQYF. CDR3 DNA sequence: TGTGCCAGCAGCTGGGACAGGGTAGGAGATACGCAGTATTTT.

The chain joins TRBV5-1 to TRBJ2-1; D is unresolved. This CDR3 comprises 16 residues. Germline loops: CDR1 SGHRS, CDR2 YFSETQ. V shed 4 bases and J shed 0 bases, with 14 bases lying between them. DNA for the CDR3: TGCGCCAGCAGCGGCCTGTGGGGTAGCTCCTACAATGAGCAGTTCTTC. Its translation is CASSGLWGSSYNEQFF.